The rows below give T cell receptor beta chains drawn from one sample of a study of long-term antiretroviral therapy in people with HIV. Some clones are missing from TCRdb's copy, which holds only in-frame ones; the method was immunoSEQ multiplex PCR. The repertoire holds 30,000 to 40,000 clones, with 65% to 90% as singletons. Specimen: unsorted PBMCs, collected just before starting antiretroviral therapy. These receptors all stem from a woman younger than 35 with HIV. CDR3s include the opening cysteine and the closing phenylalanine or tryptophan. Fields, in order: clone size, D gene, J gene, V gene, CDR3 protein, CDR3 DNA. A D gene is named only where the DNA matches it firmly. A clone size is listed for some rows: how often the clone was seen (once, few, many), or a class if it is expanded.

few - TRBJ1-3 TRBV18 CASSPQVGEWDYLGDTIYF TGTGCCAGCTCACCACAAGTAGGCGAATGGGATTACCTTGGAGACACCATATATTTT
- TRBD2 TRBJ2-2 TRBV15 CATSRDRLAVNTGELFF TGTGCCACCAGCAGAGATCGACTAGCGGTAAACACCGGGGAGCTGTTTTTT
- TRBD2 TRBJ2-5 TRBV2 CASSALGGGEETQYF TGTGCCAGCAGTGCCCTAGGCGGGGGGGAGGAGACCCAGTACTTC
once TRBD2 TRBJ2-7 TRBV5-1 CASSGGLADYSLSSYEQYF TGCGCCAGCAGCGGCGGACTAGCGGATTACTCATTGAGCTCCTACGAGCAGTACTTC
few - TRBJ2-7 TRBV7-9 CASSLMAGTVYEQYF TGTGCCAGCAGCTTAATGGCCGGCACGGTGTACGAGCAGTACTTC
few - TRBJ1-5 TRBV19 CASSRQPNQPQHF TGTGCCAGTAGTCGGCAGCCCAATCAGCCCCAGCATTTT
- - TRBJ2-2 TRBV29-1 CSVEGGGLNTGELFF TGCAGCGTTGAAGGCGGAGGATTGAACACCGGGGAGCTGTTTTTT
- - TRBJ2-4 TRBV9 CASSPPGLTDIQYF TGTGCCAGCAGCCCACCGGGGCTAACGGACATTCAGTACTTC
- TRBD2 TRBJ2-5 TRBV4-1 CASSQGLAGTQETQYF TGCGCCAGCAGCCAAGGACTAGCGGGTACCCAAGAGACCCAGTACTTC
- - TRBJ2-5 TRBV5-6 CASSPNPGQETQYF TGTGCCAGCTCCCCCAACCCCGGCCAAGAGACCCAGTACTTC
- - TRBJ2-3 TRBV5-1 CASSLERSSTDTQYF TGCGCCAGCAGCTTGGAACGGTCTAGCACAGATACGCAGTATTTT
- TRBD1 TRBJ2-5 TRBV27 CASNPTGGQETQYF TGTGCCAGCAACCCGACAGGGGGTCAAGAGACCCAGTACTTC
- - TRBJ2-7 TRBV27 CASSLSGASYEQYF TGTGCCAGCAGTTTATCTGGGGCCTCCTACGAGCAGTACTTC
- - TRBJ2-1 TRBV14 CASSQERAAPYNEQFF TGTGCCAGCAGCCAAGAGAGAGCGGCCCCCTACAATGAGCAGTTCTTC
- TRBD2 TRBJ2-3 TRBV9 CASSVATSGAIRDTQYF TGTGCCAGCAGCGTAGCGACTAGCGGGGCAATCAGGGATACGCAGTATTTT
- - TRBJ1-1 TRBV19 CASSRRGEATNTEAFF TGTGCCAGTAGTAGGAGGGGAGAAGCTACCAACACTGAAGCTTTCTTT
- - TRBJ1-5 TRBV28 CASSPPRGPQPQHF TGTGCCAGCAGCCCCCCCAGAGGACCTCAGCCCCAGCATTTT
- - TRBJ2-5 TRBV7-2 CASSSTGSQEAQYF TGTGCCAGCAGCTCGACAGGCTCACAAGAGGCCCAGTACTTC
- - TRBJ1-2 TRBV4-1 CASSHQYNLNYGYTF TGCGCCAGCAGCCATCAGTACAATCTCAACTATGGCTACACCTTC
few TRBD2 TRBJ2-1 TRBV19 CASSRTSGSYNEQFF TGTGCCAGTAGTAGGACTAGCGGGTCTTACAATGAGCAGTTCTTC
- - TRBJ2-7 TRBV19 CASSTQGQSDLHF TGTGCCAGTAGTACCCAAGGACAGTCCGATCTTCACTTC
- TRBD2 TRBJ2-1 TRBV18 CASSPPSSGRMNEQFF TGTGCCAGCTCACCACCTTCTAGCGGGAGAATGAATGAGCAGTTCTTC
- - TRBJ1-2 TRBV30 CAWRFGAPGRVSYGYTF TGTGCCTGGAGGTTTGGAGCCCCAGGTCGTGTGAGCTATGGCTACACCTTC
few TRBD2 TRBJ2-3 TRBV18 CASSPGTRRRTSTDTQYF TGTGCCAGCTCGCCTGGGACTAGGCGGAGGACTAGCACAGATACGCAGTATTTT
- TRBD1 TRBJ1-3 TRBV7-2 CASSFTGDPGNTIYF TGTGCCAGCAGCTTTACAGGGGATCCAGGAAACACCATATATTTT
- - TRBJ2-3 TRBV9 CASSVAEGSPDTQYF TGTGCCAGCAGCGTAGCGGAGGGGAGCCCAGATACGCAGTATTTT
- TRBD1 TRBJ1-1 TRBV5-1 CASGDRGRMNTEAFF TGCGCCAGCGGGGACAGGGGAAGAATGAACACTGAAGCTTTCTTT
- - TRBJ2-7 TRBV10-3 CAISRVDIPWAQYF TGTGCCATCAGTAGGGTCGACATCCCATGGGCGCAGTACTTC
- TRBD2 TRBJ2-1 TRBV5-1 CASSLEAGGLDEQFF TGCGCCAGCAGCTTGGAAGCGGGAGGGTTGGATGAGCAGTTCTTC
- TRBD1 TRBJ1-2 TRBV7-8 CASSLLDRGYGYTF TGTGCCAGCAGCTTACTCGACAGGGGATATGGCTACACCTTC
- - TRBJ2-7 TRBV5-1 CASSLAEGPYEQYF TGCGCCAGCAGCTTGGCCGAGGGGCCCTACGAGCAGTACTTC
- TRBD1 TRBJ2-3 TRBV7-9 CASSPQGADTQYF TGTGCCAGCAGCCCACAGGGGGCAGATACGCAGTATTTT
- TRBD2 TRBJ2-3 TRBV9 CASSAGPGLAIRTDTQYF TGTGCCAGCAGCGCGGGCCCGGGACTAGCGATACGCACAGATACGCAGTATTTT
- - TRBJ2-7 TRBV5-1 CASSLGLRGTSYEQYF TGCGCCAGCAGCTTGGGACTTAGAGGTACCTCCTACGAGCAGTACTTC
once TRBD1 TRBJ2-5 TRBV27 CASRQGAEWWETQYF TGTGCCAGCAGACAGGGGGCCGAATGGTGGGAGACCCAGTACTTC